The clone carrying this T cell receptor (beta chain) has ten or more counts. Its antigen is not identified. The time point is: sample taken at primary tumor resection. The cohort: 70 to 75 early-stage, untreated non-small cell lung cancer patients. These data are taken from a study of spatial heterogeneity in lung cancer. About the study: Counts of TCR transcripts in tumor regions correlated strongly with a T cell module score (derived from matched bulk RNA-seq).

Germline-derived CDR1 and CDR2 are SGHTA and FQGNSA. Trimming shortened V by 2 bases and J by 5 bases, and 17 bases separated the two germline ends. The CDR3 has 16 amino acids. Each TCR cDNA molecule carried a unique molecular identifier. MiXCR, applied by TCRdb to the 5' RACE reads, yields one record per CDR3 protein. The repertoire holds 13,000 or so distinct CDR3 sequences, about 5.4% seen once, with approximately 12% in the top ten. Points from the study as a whole: The study found that expanded intratumoral alpha and beta TCR counts tracked tumor mutation counts. Tumor T-cell coverage was an estimated 7% or so for alpha and around 14% for beta chains.

The TCR comes from a female donor with early-stage non-small cell lung cancer. This material consisted of lung tumor tissue, taken at surgery. V gene TRBV7-2 combines with J gene TRBJ2-3, with D possibly TRBD2 on 5 matching bases. CDR3 residues: CASSLSGRAAQDTQYF. CDR3 DNA sequence: TGTGCCAGCAGCTTAAGTGGGCGGGCTGCCCAAGATACGCAGTATTTT.